This T cell receptor (beta chain) was sequenced in a study of CD8+ T cells in alopecia areata (dated by TCRdb to 2016 to 2019). For the study in its entirety: Treated patients were enrolled in an open-label pilot trial of oral tofacitinib at 5 to 10 mg twice daily for moderate-to-severe alopecia areata. Patients received tofacitinib for 6 to 18 months and were then followed off drug for 6 months to check for delayed response and recurrence. For the treated patients, the SALT score, which quantifies what percentage of scalp surface area is affected, served as the measure of disease severity. High-throughput TCRbeta sequencing was used to examine T cell clonal expansion in alopecia areata in both the C3H/HeJ mouse model and human patients. In humans, TCRbeta sequencing was performed on scalp tissue and on sorted CD4+ and CD8+ peripheral blood T cells from healthy controls and from patients with patchy or totalis/universalis alopecia areata. Biopsies were taken from tofacitinib-treated patients at baseline and again at 4 and 24 weeks into treatment, and several of those patients also had a later scalp biopsy. Clonality in the scalp was compared among normal scalp (n=4), patchy alopecia areata scalp (n=8), and alopecia totalis/universalis scalp (n=8). RNA came from the PAXgene miRNA kit for fixed scalp, the miRNeasy kit for PBMCs, and the RNeasy kit for mouse skin. immunoSEQ multiplex PCR using 35 Vbeta forward primers and 13 Jbeta reverse primers was used to amplify TCRbeta CDR3 regions. Results and caveats for the whole study, not just this receptor: Scalp clonality and the number of expanded CD8+ clones among the top 100 scalp clones were significantly decreased by tofacitinib. Unlike mouse skin, which is dominated by gammadelta T cells, normal human skin has resident alphabeta T cells that are also sequenced, and this complicates analysis of the scalp TCR repertoire. The treated cohort was small, with a single nonresponder, so links between baseline CD8+ expansion and response need larger studies. Shared TCR sequences between patients were less evident than in mice, which may be partly attributable to HLA diversity in the patient population. Higher clonality and more expanded CD8+ clones were observed in lesional scalp than in normal scalp, particularly in alopecia totalis/universalis, a finding suggestive of antigenic drive. During tofacitinib treatment, many expanded lesional clones remained in scalp and blood, and this persistence may partly explain relapse after treatment is stopped.

The time point label, read with the paper, signifies: about 4 weeks on oral tofacitinib. The treatment or condition label of this sample denotes: oral pan-JAK inhibitor, 5-10 mg twice daily. Lesional scalp punch biopsies and peripheral blood were obtained from alopecia areata patients. Human scalp biopsies were immediately fixed in PAXgene tissue containers. Remarks on this clone: This clone's antigen is unknown. Base qualities are not recorded, but no much larger clone differs from it by a single base.

V trim: 4 bases; J trim: 4 bases; unmatched bases: 5. Including the terminal cysteine and phenylalanine, the CDR3 comprises 14 residues. Only the CDR3 part of the read is kept: 42 bases, read in frame from the first base. In the germline V gene, CDR1 corresponds to MDHEN and CDR2 to SYDVKM. The receptor library was made with the immunoSEQ multiplex PCR assay. RNA was extracted from all samples and reverse transcribed into cDNA as template for TCR sequencing. First-strand cDNA was synthesized with SuperScript III using a 2:1 mix of oligo-dT and random hexamers. A synthetic immune receptor repertoire was used to assess amplification bias, and residual bias was removed computationally. The source study handled its data this way. Raw reads were preprocessed to remove errors, and CDR3 was defined according to IMGT conventions as the region from the conserved cysteine to phenylalanine. Clonality was calculated as 1 minus Shannon entropy normalized by log2 of the number of productive unique TCRs. Whether scalp clones were CD4 or CD8 was inferred by matching scalp TCRbeta sequences against CD4 and CD8 repertoires sorted from blood. TCRdb carries this immuneACCESS record with in-frame sequences only. Its versions omit some clonotypes, under half of them owing to an unresolved V gene in the studies checked, with the rest unexplained. That table is the source of V, J and clone size, and D and trimming were worked out from the DNA. The sample table contains roughly 7,400 clones; only one count was recorded for roughly 64% of them. The ten largest clones represent approximately 13% of the sample.

Material: skin, obtained at week 4, from a patient treated with tofacitinib. The chain is made from TRBV28 and TRBJ2-3; the junction holds 7 bases that match TRBD2. This TCR was recovered from a human donor with alopecia areata. The bases read TGTGCCAGCAGTTCGGGAGGTTGGTCAGATACGCAGTATTTT. Translation gives CASSSGGWSDTQYF.